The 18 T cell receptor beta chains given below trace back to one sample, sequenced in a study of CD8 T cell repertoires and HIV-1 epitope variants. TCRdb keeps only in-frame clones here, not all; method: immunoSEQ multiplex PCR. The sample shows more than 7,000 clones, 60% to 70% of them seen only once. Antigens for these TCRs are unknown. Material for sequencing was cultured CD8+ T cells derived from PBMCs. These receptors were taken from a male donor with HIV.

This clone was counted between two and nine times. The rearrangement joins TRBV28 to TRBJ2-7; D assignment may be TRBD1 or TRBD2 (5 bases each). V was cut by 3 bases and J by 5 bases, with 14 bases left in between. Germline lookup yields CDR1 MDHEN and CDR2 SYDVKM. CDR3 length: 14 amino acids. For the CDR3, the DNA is TGTGCCAGCAGTTTCGTATCAGGGACCGACGAGCAGTACTTC. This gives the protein CASSFVSGTDEQYF.

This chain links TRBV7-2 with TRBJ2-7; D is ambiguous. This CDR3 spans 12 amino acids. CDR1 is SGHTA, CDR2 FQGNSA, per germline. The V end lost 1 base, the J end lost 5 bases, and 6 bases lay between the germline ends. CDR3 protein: CASSLVGDEQYF. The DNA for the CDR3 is TGTGCCAGCAGCTTAGTCGGTGACGAGCAGTACTTC.

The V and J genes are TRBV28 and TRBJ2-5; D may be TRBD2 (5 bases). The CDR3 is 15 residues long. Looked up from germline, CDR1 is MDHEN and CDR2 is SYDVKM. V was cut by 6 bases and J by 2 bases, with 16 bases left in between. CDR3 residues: CASSSAGIDQETQYF. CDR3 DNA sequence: TGTGCCAGCAGCTCCGCCGGGATAGATCAAGAGACCCAGTACTTC.

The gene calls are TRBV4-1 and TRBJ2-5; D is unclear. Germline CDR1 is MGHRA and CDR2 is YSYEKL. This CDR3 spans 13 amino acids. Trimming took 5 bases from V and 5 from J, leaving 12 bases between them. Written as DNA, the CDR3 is TGCGCCAGCAGCTCCCTTCTCACGGAGACCCAGTACTTC. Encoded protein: CASSSLLTETQYF.

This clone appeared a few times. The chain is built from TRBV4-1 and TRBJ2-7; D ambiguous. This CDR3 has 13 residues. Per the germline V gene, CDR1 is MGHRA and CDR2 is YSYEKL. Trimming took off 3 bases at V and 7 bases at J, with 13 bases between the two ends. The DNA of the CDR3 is TGCGCCAGCAGCCATGACCCCTTGGGGGAGCAGTACTTC. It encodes CASSHDPLGEQYF.

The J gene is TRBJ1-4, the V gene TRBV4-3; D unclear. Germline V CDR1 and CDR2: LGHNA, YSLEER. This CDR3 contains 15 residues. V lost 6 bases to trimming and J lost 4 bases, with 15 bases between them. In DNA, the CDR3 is TGCGCCAGCAGTTCCTTCGAGGCTGGTAATGAAAAACTGTTTTTT. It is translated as CASSSFEAGNEKLFF.

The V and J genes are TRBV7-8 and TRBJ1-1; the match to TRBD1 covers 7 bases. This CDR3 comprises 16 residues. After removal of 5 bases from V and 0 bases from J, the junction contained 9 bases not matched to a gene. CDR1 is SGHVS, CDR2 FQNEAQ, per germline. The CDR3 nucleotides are TGTGCCAGCAGCCTCATGGGACAGATCATGAACACTGAAGCTTTCTTT. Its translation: CASSLMGQIMNTEAFF.

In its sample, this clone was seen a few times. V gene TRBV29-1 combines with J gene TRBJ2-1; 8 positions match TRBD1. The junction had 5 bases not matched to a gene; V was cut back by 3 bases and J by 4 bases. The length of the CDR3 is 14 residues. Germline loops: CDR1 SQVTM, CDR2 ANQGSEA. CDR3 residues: CSVDHWDRYNEQFF. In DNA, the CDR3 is TGCAGCGTTGACCACTGGGACAGGTACAATGAGCAGTTCTTC.

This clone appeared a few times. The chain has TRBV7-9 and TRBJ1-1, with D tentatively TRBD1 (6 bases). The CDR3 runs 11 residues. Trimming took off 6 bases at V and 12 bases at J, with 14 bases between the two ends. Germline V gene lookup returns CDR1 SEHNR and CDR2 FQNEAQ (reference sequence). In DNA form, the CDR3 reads TGTGCCAGCAGACATTCGGACAGATCTTTCTTT. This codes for CASRHSDRSFF.

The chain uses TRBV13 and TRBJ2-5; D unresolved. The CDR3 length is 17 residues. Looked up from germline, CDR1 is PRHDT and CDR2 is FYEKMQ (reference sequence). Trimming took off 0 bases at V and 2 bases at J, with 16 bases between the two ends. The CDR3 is CASSLGVPPVLQETQYF. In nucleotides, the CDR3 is TGTGCCAGCAGCTTAGGCGTACCCCCGGTCCTTCAAGAGACCCAGTACTTC.

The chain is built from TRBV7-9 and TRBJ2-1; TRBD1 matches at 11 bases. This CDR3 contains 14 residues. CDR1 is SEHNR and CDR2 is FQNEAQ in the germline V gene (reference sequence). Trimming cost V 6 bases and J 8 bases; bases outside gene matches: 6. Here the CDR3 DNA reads TGTGCCAGCAGGGTGGACAGGGGGCTTGATGAGCAGTTCTTC. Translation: CASRVDRGLDEQFF.

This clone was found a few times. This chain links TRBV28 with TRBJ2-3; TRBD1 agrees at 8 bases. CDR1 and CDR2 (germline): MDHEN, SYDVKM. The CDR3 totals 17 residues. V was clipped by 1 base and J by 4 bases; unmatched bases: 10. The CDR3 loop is CASSLFAGGELADTQYF. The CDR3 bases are TGTGCCAGCAGTTTATTTGCAGGGGGCGAGCTTGCAGATACGCAGTATTTT. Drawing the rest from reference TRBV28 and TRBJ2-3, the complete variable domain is DVKVTQSSRYLVKRTGEKVFLECVQDMDHENMFWYRQDPGLGLRLIYFSYDVKMKEKGDIPEGYSVSREKKERFSLILESASTNQTSMYLCASSLFAGGELADTQYFGPGTRLTVL.

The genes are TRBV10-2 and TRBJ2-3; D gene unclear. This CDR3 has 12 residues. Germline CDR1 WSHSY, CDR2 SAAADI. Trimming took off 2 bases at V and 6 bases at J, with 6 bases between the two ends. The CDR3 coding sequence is TGCGCCAGCAGTGAGAGGCGGGATACGCAGTATTTT. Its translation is CASSERRDTQYF.

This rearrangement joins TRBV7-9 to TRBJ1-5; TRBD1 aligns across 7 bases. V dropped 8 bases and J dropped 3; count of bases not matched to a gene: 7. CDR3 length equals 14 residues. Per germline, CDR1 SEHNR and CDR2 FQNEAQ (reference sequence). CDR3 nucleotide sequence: TGTGCCAGCGCGACAGGGACGAACAATCAGCCCCAGCATTTT. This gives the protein CASATGTNNQPQHF.

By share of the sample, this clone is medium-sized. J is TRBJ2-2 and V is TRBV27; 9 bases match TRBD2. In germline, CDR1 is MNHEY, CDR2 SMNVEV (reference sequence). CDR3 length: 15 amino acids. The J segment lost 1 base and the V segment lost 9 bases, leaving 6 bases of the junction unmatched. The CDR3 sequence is CARKLAGRNTGELFF. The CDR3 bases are TGTGCCAGGAAGCTAGCGGGGAGGAACACCGGGGAGCTGTTTTTT.

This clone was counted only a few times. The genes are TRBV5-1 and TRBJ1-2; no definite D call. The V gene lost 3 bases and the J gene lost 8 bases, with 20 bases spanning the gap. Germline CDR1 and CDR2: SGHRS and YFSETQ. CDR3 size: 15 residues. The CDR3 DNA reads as TGCGCCAGCAGCTCTGGGCCTCGCCCATCATACGGCTACACCTTC. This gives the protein CASSSGPRPSYGYTF.

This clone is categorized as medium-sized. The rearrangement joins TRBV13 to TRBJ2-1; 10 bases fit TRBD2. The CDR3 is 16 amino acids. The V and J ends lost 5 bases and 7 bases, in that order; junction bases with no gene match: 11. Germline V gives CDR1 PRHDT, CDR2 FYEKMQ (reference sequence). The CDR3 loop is CASSISGRDMLNEQFF. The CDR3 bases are TGTGCCAGCAGCATCAGCGGGAGGGACATGTTGAATGAGCAGTTCTTC.

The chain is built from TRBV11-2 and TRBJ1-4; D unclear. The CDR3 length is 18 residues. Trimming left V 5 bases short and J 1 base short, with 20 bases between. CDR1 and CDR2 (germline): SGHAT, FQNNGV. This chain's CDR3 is CASSLPPPVRETNEKLFF. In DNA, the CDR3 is TGTGCCAGCAGCCTCCCCCCCCCGGTCAGAGAAACTAATGAAAAACTGTTTTTT. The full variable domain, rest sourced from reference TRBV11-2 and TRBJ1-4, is EAGVAQSPRYKIIEKRQSVAFWCNPISGHATLYWYQQILGQGPKLLIQFQNNGVVDDSQLPKDRFSAERLKGVDSTLKIQPAKLEDSAVYLCASSLPPPVRETNEKLFFGSGTQLSVL.